This TCR beta chain comes out of a study of blood T cells in healthy people across ages. The CDR3 consists of 12 residues. Germline values: CDR1 MDHEN, CDR2 SYDVKM. Alongside a J-beta primer mix, a sample-barcoded 5' primer served in a second PCR lasting about 7 to 12 cycles. Every sample produced at least 2.5 million CDR3-containing paired-end reads. TCRdb reanalysed the 5' RACE reads using MiXCR and keeps one entry per CDR3 protein. This sample has some 930,000 distinct CDR3 sequences, with under 35% found just once. The sample was also linked to a second study, of T cells of mothers and their children.

V usage is TRBV28 and J usage is TRBJ2-1, with D unresolved. The J call may be incorrect, as the DNA end agrees better with TRBJ2-7. The source of this sequence is a woman aged 35 to 49 in good health. Sequencing used blood. CDR3 in DNA: TGTGCCAGCAGTTTTTCCTCCAATGAGCAGTACTTC. It translates to CASSFSSNEQYF.